Below, 24 T cell receptor beta chains from the same sample are listed, as sequenced in a study of cytomegalovirus exposure and HLA in healthy donors. The PCR had 60 Vbeta and 13 Jbeta primers. Data came from immunoSEQ multiplex PCR; TCRdb stores just in-frame clones and leaves some out. This sample has about 60,000 clones, with around three quarters found just once. Sample: PBMCs. Receptors were obtained from a woman aged 60 to 75 in good health and CMV-seropositive.

This clone was observed a few times. This rearrangement joins TRBV10-1 to TRBJ2-5; possibly TRBD1 for D (6 bases). The DNA end is a closer match to TRBJ2-7, so the J assignment may be wrong. The CDR3 has 14 amino acids. Germline assignment: CDR1 WNHNN and CDR2 SYGVQD (reference sequence). CDR3 amino acids: CASSPGTTVYEQYF. CDR3 DNA: TGCGCCAGCAGTCCCGGGACAACGGTTTACGAGCAGTACTTC.

The V call is TRBV27, the J call TRBJ1-6, with D possibly TRBD1 on 5 matching bases. V dropped 5 bases and J dropped 6 bases, with 11 bases sitting between them. Germline V lookup: CDR1 MNHEY, CDR2 SMNVEV (reference sequence). The length of the CDR3 is 14 residues. CDR3 sequence (DNA): TGTGCCAGCAGTCCCAGGACAACTAATTCACCCCTCCACTTT. Amino acid sequence: CASSPRTTNSPLHF.

The rearrangement links TRBV4-1 to TRBJ2-1; D call uncertain. This CDR3 has 13 residues. V was shortened by 4 bases and J by 10 bases, with 14 bases between the two germline ends. The germline CDR1 and CDR2 sequences are MGHRA and YSYEKL. CDR3 coding DNA: TGCGCCAGCAGCCCCCCCCAGTTCGAAGAGCAGTTCTTC. This translates into CASSPPQFEEQFF.

The chain joins TRBV27 to TRBJ2-1, with 12 bases that match TRBD2. J was trimmed by 2 bases and V by 4 bases; bases with no gene match: 3. The CDR3 loop spans 16 amino acids. CDR1 and CDR2 from the germline V gene are MNHEY and SMNVEV (reference sequence). CDR3 DNA: TGTGCCAGCAGTTCTCCTAGCGGGGGGGCCTACAATGAGCAGTTCTTC. This translates into CASSSPSGGAYNEQFF.

The CDR3 reads CASSLRSGLSNEQFF. The DNA for the CDR3 is TGTGCCAGCAGCTTGCGATCAGGGTTGAGCAATGAGCAGTTCTTC. The chain has TRBV11-3 and TRBJ2-1; D perhaps matches TRBD1 (5 bases). The CDR3 is made up of 15 amino acids. V lost 3 bases and J 6 bases, leaving 15 bases between the germline ends. CDR1 is SGHNT and CDR2 is YENEEA in the germline V gene.

V and J are TRBV19 and TRBJ1-1; D remains unclear. In germline, CDR1 is LNHDA, CDR2 SQIVND (reference sequence). The V and J ends lost 7 bases and 1 base respectively, with 10 bases between them. This CDR3 is 13 amino acids long. The CDR3 region is CASTASPNTEAFF. The CDR3 region has the DNA TGTGCCAGTACCGCGTCCCCGAACACTGAAGCTTTCTTT.

The V and J genes are TRBV6-1 and TRBJ2-7; D is perhaps TRBD1 (5 bases). Deletions cut 4 bases from V and 3 bases from J, with 19 bases between. Per the germline V gene, CDR1 is MNHNS and CDR2 is SASEGT. This CDR3 contains 16 residues. The CDR3, as DNA: TGTGCCAGCAGTGTTGCCCCCAGGGAAAGCAACTACGAGCAGTACTTC. Protein product: CASSVAPRESNYEQYF.

The V call is TRBV4-2, the J call TRBJ1-2; 7 bases map to TRBD1. CDR1 is LGHNA, CDR2 YNFKEQ, per germline. This CDR3 has 19 amino acids. V shed 0 bases, J shed 6 bases, and the junction held 19 bases outside the gene matches. The CDR3: CASSQDWLGGSPPPDGYTF. The CDR3 DNA reads as TGTGCCAGCAGCCAAGATTGGCTAGGGGGCAGTCCCCCTCCTGATGGCTACACCTTC.

V usage is TRBV7-6 and J usage is TRBJ1-1; 8 bases line up with TRBD1. The CDR3 contains 16 residues. CDR1 and CDR2 (germline): SGHVS, FNYEAQ. Trimming took 5 bases from V and 5 from J; bases not matched to a gene: 13. The CDR3 DNA sequence: TGTGCCAGCAGCCCTGGGACAGGCCTACGAGGGACTGAAGCTTTCTTT. Protein sequence: CASSPGTGLRGTEAFF.

A single count supports this clone. CDR3 bases: TGTGCCAGTAGTATCAGGGGGCTACTCGCCTACGAGCAGTACTTC. This codes for CASSIRGLLAYEQYF. The genes are TRBV19 and TRBJ2-7, with 8 positions matching TRBD1. Looked up from germline, CDR1 is LNHDA and CDR2 is SQIVND (reference sequence). This CDR3 spans 15 amino acids. J was trimmed by 2 bases and V by 3 bases; bases with no gene match: 6.

The rearrangement links TRBV11-2 to TRBJ2-5; 11 bases agree with TRBD2. Trimming took 1 base from V and 4 from J; bases not matched to a gene: 8. Germline V CDR1 and CDR2: SGHAT, FQNNGV. This CDR3 is 17 amino acids long. CDR3 sequence reads: CASSLGSSGGQGETQYF. For the CDR3, the DNA is TGTGCCAGCAGCTTAGGATCTAGCGGGGGGCAGGGAGAGACCCAGTACTTC. The entire variable domain, with the rest obtained from reference TRBV11-2 and TRBJ2-5, is as follows: EAGVAQSPRYKIIEKRQSVAFWCNPISGHATLYWYQQILGQGPKLLIQFQNNGVVDDSQLPKDRFSAERLKGVDSTLKIQPAKLEDSAVYLCASSLGSSGGQGETQYFGPGTRLLVL.

V usage is TRBV6-5 and J usage is TRBJ2-7; D perhaps matches TRBD2 (6 bases). The V gene lost 5 bases and the J gene lost 6 bases, with 11 bases spanning the gap. The CDR3 runs 12 residues. CDR1 MNHEY and CDR2 SVGAGI come from the germline V gene. The CDR3 region is CASSPSGGEQYF. CDR3 DNA: TGTGCCAGCAGTCCCTCCGGGGGCGAGCAGTACTTC.

The count of this clone is one. CDR3 residues: CASSLGISRGTEAFF. As DNA, the CDR3 is TGTGCCAGCAGCTTAGGAATCTCCCGGGGCACTGAAGCTTTCTTT. The chain employs TRBV11-2 and TRBJ1-1; D not certain. Trimming took off 1 base at V and 4 bases at J, with 13 bases between the two ends. Germline V CDR1 and CDR2: SGHAT, FQNNGV. The CDR3 runs 15 residues.

The chain has TRBV6-5 and TRBJ2-7, with 7 bases that match TRBD2. The germline CDR1 and CDR2 sequences are MNHEY and SVGAGI. V gave up 4 bases and J gave up 3 bases; unmatched junction bases: 6. The CDR3 runs to 14 residues. CDR3 nucleotide sequence: TGTGCCAGCAGTTCAGCGGGGACGGACTACGAGCAGTACTTC. Translated, it gives CASSSAGTDYEQYF.

The chain carries TRBV6-5 and TRBJ2-7, with TRBD2 identical over 7 bases. The germline CDR1 and CDR2 sequences are MNHEY and SVGAGI. The CDR3 is made up of 16 amino acids. The V and J ends lost 2 bases and 3 bases, in that order; junction bases with no gene match: 10. This chain's CDR3 is CASSYNSGGGRYEQYF. For the CDR3, the DNA is TGTGCCAGCAGTTACAATTCGGGGGGAGGGCGCTACGAGCAGTACTTC.

The V call is TRBV11-3, the J call TRBJ2-1, with 15 positions matching TRBD2. Germline V gene lookup returns CDR1 SGHNT and CDR2 YENEEA. This CDR3 has 17 residues. The V segment lost 5 bases and the J segment 5 bases; nucleotides outside the gene matches: 7. CDR3 region: CASSPGLAGGANNEQFF. In nucleotides, the CDR3 is TGTGCCAGCAGCCCAGGACTAGCGGGGGGGGCAAACAATGAGCAGTTCTTC.

The V call is TRBV18, the J call TRBJ1-1, with 9 nucleotides matching TRBD1. Per germline, CDR1 KGHSH and CDR2 LQKENI. With V trimmed by 5 bases and J by 5 bases, 6 bases remained unmatched. CDR3 length: 14 amino acids. The CDR3 sequence: CASSTGTGMTEAFF. CDR3 DNA sequence: TGTGCCAGCTCAACCGGGACAGGGATGACTGAAGCTTTCTTT.

This clone was detected a few times. V is TRBV5-1 and J is TRBJ2-6, with 10 bases aligning to TRBD1. The CDR3 contains 17 residues. V was pared by 3 bases and J by 0 bases, with 3 bases of the junction left unmatched. Germline assignment: CDR1 SGHRS and CDR2 YFSETQ. In nucleotides, the CDR3 is TGCGCCAGCAGCTCCGGGACAGGGGTCTCTGGGGCCAACGTCCTGACTTTC. Translated: CASSSGTGVSGANVLTF.

The rearrangement links TRBV19 to TRBJ2-1; TRBD2 matches 9 bases. V lost 7 bases to trimming and J lost 6 bases; unmatched junction nucleotides: 10. The length of the CDR3 is 15 residues. Germline V gene lookup returns CDR1 LNHDA and CDR2 SQIVND (reference sequence). The DNA of the CDR3 is TGTGCCAGTACGACTGCGGGGGGGGCCGTCAATGAGCAGTTCTTC. This translates into CASTTAGGAVNEQFF.

The genes are TRBV5-1 and TRBJ2-2; the D is unclear. Between the trimmed V and J ends, which lost 0 bases and 0 bases, there was a span of 6 bases. From germline, CDR1 is SGHRS and CDR2 YFSETQ. The CDR3 spans 15 residues. CDR3 nucleotides: TGCGCCAGCAGCTTGGGGGCCGCGAACACCGGGGAGCTGTTTTTT. Translating it yields CASSLGAANTGELFF.

This chain connects TRBV5-8 to TRBJ2-7; the D gene is possibly TRBD1 (5 bases). Per germline, CDR1 SGHTS and CDR2 YDEGEE. The CDR3 consists of 14 residues. Trimming pared 4 bases from V and 2 bases from J, leaving 13 bases between. Here the CDR3 reads CASSPLTGPYEQYF. In DNA form, the CDR3 reads TGTGCCAGCAGCCCTTTAACAGGTCCCTACGAGCAGTACTTC. Filled out from reference TRBV5-8 and TRBJ2-7, the complete variable domain reads EAGVTQSPTHLIKTRGQQATLRCSPISGHTSVYWYQQALGLGLQFLLWYDEGEERNRGNFPPRFSGRQFPNYSSELNVNALELEDSALYLCASSPLTGPYEQYFGPGTRLTVT.

This clone was observed a few times. DNA for the CDR3: TGCGCCAGCAGCTTGCCACAGGGCAGCGATACGCAGTATTTT. Its translation is CASSLPQGSDTQYF. The rearrangement links TRBV5-1 to TRBJ2-3, with D possibly being TRBD1 (6 bases). V was cut by 1 base and J by 6 bases, with 12 bases left in between. The CDR3 consists of 14 residues. CDR1 and CDR2 (germline): SGHRS, YFSETQ.

This clone was found a few times. The rearrangement joins TRBV7-2 to TRBJ1-2, with D hard to call. CDR3 length: 12 amino acids. Germline CDR1 SGHTA, CDR2 FQGNSA. The V gene lost 8 bases and the J gene lost 8 bases, with 15 bases spanning the gap. The CDR3 is CASRQEGLGYTF. In DNA form, the CDR3 reads TGTGCCAGCCGCCAGGAGGGTCTAGGCTACACCTTC.

This clone was observed a few times. This chain uses TRBV4-2 with TRBJ2-5; D perhaps matches TRBD2 (7 bases). Germline V gene lookup returns CDR1 LGHNA and CDR2 YNFKEQ. Trimming pared 5 bases from V and 5 bases from J, leaving 21 bases between. The CDR3 spans 16 residues. CDR3 in amino acids: CASSLREGGARETQYF. The DNA for the CDR3 is TGTGCCAGCAGCTTACGAGAGGGGGGGGCCCGGGAGACCCAGTACTTC.